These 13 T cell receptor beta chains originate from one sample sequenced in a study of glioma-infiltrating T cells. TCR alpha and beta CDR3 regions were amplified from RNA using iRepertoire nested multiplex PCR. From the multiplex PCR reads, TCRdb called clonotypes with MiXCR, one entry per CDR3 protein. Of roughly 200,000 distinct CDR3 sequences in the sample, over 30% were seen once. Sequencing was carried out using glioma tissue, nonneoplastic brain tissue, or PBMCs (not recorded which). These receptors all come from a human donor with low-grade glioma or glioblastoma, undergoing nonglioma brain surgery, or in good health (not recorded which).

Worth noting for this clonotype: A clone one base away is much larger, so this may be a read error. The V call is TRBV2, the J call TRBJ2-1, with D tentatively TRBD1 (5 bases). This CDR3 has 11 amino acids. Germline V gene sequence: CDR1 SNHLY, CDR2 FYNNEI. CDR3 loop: CASSVDNEQLF. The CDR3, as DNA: TGTGCCAGCAGTGTGGACAATGAGCAGCTCTTC.

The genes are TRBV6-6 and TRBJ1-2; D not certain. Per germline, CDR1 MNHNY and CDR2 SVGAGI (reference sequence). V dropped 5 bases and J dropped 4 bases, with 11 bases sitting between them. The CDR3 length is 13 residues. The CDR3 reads CASSRRESYGYTF. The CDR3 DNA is TGTGCCAGCAGTAGAAGGGAAAGCTATGGCTACACCTTC.

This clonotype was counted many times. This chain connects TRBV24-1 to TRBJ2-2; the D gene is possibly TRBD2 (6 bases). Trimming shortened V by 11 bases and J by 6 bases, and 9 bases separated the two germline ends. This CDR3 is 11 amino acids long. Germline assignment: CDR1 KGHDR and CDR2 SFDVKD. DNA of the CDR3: TGTGCCAGCCCGGGAGCCGGGGAGCTGTTTTTT. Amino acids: CASPGAGELFF.

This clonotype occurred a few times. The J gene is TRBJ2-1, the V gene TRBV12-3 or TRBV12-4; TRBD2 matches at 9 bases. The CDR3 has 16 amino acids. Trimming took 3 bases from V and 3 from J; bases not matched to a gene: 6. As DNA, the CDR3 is TGTGCCAGCAGTTTTGCGACTAGCGGATACTACAATGAGCAGTTCTTC. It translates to CASSFATSGYYNEQFF.

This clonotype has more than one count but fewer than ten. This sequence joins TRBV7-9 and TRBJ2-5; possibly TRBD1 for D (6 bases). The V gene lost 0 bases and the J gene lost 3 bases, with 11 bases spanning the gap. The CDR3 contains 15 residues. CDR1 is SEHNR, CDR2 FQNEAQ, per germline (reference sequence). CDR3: CASSLAGHREETQYF. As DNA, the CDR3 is TGTGCCAGCAGCTTAGCGGGACACAGGGAAGAGACCCAGTACTTC.

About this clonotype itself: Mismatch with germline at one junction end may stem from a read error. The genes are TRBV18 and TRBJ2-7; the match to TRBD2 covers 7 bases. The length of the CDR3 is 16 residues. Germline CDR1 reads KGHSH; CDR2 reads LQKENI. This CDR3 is CARSPLGLDGEYEQYF. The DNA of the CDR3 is TGTGCCAGATCACCCCTCGGACTAGATGGGGAGTACGAGCAGTACTTC.

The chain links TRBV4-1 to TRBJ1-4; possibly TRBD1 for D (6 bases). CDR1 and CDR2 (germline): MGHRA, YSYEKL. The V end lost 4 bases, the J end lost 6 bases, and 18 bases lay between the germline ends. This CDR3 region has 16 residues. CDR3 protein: CASSPIEGGSDEKLFF. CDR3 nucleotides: TGCGCCAGCAGCCCGATTGAGGGGGGGTCCGATGAAAAACTGTTTTTT.

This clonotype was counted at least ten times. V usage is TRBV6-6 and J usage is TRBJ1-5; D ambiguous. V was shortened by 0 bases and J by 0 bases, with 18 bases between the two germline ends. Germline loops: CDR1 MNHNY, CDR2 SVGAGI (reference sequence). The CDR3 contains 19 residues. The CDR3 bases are TGTGCCAGCAGTTACTCGGGCAGAGAGGCGCGCTATAGCAATCAGCCCCAGCATTTT. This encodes CASSYSGREARYSNQPQHF.

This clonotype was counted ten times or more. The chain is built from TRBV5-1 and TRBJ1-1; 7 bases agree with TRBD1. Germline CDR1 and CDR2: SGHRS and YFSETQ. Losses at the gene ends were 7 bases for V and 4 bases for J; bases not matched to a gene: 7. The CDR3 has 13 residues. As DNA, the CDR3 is TGCGCCAGCGAGACAGGGCAGGGCACTGAAGCTTTCTTT. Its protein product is CASETGQGTEAFF.

CDR3 sequence (DNA): TGTGCCAGCAGACTACGAGAAGGGGAGACCCAGTACTTC. The encoded protein is CASRLREGETQYF. The chain joins TRBV12-3 or TRBV12-4 to TRBJ2-5, with D unclear. This CDR3 spans 13 amino acids. Deletions cut 6 bases from V and 5 bases from J, with 13 bases between.

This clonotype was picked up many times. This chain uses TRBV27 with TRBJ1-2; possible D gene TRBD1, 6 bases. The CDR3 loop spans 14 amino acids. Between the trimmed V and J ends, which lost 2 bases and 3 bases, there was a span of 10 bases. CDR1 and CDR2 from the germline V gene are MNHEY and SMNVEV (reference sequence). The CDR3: CASSLKGVDYGYTF. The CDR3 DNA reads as TGTGCCAGCAGTTTAAAGGGGGTAGACTATGGCTACACCTTC.

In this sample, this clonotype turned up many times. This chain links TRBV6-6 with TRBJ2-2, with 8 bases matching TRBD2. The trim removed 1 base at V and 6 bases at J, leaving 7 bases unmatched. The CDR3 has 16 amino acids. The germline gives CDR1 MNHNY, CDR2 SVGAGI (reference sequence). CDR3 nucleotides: TGTGCCAGCAGTTACTGGGGACTAGTAAGCGCCGGGGAGCTGTTTTTT. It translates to CASSYWGLVSAGELFF.

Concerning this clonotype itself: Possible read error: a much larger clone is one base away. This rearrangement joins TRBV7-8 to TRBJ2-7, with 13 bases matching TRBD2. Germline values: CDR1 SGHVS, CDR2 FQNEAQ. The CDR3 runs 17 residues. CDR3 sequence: CASSPGLAGATWDEQSF. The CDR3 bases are TGTGCCAGCAGCCCTGGACTAGCGGGAGCCACCTGGGACGAGCAGTCCTTC. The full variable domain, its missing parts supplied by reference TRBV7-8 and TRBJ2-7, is GAGVSQSPRYKVAKRGQDVALRCDPISGHVSLFWYQQALGQGPEFLTYFQNEAQLDKSGLPSDRFFAERPEGSVSTLKIQRTQQEDSAVYLCASSPGLAGATWDEQSFGPGTRLTVT.